These 11 T cell receptor beta chains share one sample of origin, sequenced in a study of chronic HIV infection and antiretroviral therapy (dated by TCRdb to between 2014 and 2016). Library creation used 5' RACE. Sequencer: Illumina MiSeq. TCRdb redid the processing of the public reads, applying fastp at Q25 and MiXCR, and retained in-frame beta chains. Rows with one shared CDR3 protein collapse into an entry with the most common genes and DNA. The sample has just over 30,000 distinct CDR3 sequences on record, about 9.6% of them singletons. The ten largest make up under 3% of the sample. Sequencing used peripheral blood. The receptors shown here come from an adult who had HIV and had not received antiretroviral therapy, or was an uninfected healthy control (not recorded which).

The CDR3 spells CASSDLGSSGANVLTF. CDR3 bases: TGTGCCAGCAGTGACCTAGGGAGCTCTGGGGCCAACGTCCTGACTTTC. V and J are TRBV6-4 and TRBJ2-6, with D maybe TRBD2 (5 bases). V was shortened by 2 bases and J by 0 bases, with 8 bases between the two germline ends. Germline values: CDR1 MRHNA, CDR2 SNTAGT. This CDR3 spans 16 amino acids.

The chain carries TRBV4-3 and TRBJ1-2; D perhaps matches TRBD1 (6 bases). The CDR3 has 15 amino acids. Trimming removed 0 bases at V and 1 base at J, with 9 bases between. CDR1 and CDR2 from the germline V gene are LGHNA and YSLEER. The CDR3 DNA is TGCGCCAGCAGCCAAGACAGGGGTTTTAACTATGGCTACACCTTC. Its translation: CASSQDRGFNYGYTF.

This clonotype showed up just a few times. The chain couples TRBV6-2 or TRBV6-3 to TRBJ2-7; D not certain. Germline lookup yields CDR1 MNHEY and CDR2 SVGEGT. The CDR3 sequence is 15 residues long. Deletions cut 2 bases from V and 7 bases from J, with 18 bases between. The CDR3 is CASSYNRVEFGEQYF. The CDR3 DNA reads TGTGCCAGCAGTTACAACCGGGTCGAATTTGGGGAGCAGTACTTC.

The J gene is TRBJ1-4, the V gene TRBV20-1, with 8 bases that match TRBD1. This CDR3 has 15 residues. V lost 5 bases and J lost 7; bases outside the gene matches: 12. Germline V CDR1 and CDR2: DFQATT, SNEGSKA (reference sequence). The CDR3 nucleotides are TGCAGTGCTTTAGATGAGGGTACAGGGGGTGAAAAACTGTTTTTT. Protein: CSALDEGTGGEKLFF.

The table lists this clonotype with many counts. This chain connects TRBV10-3 to TRBJ2-7, with TRBD1 identical over 9 bases. The germline V gene encodes CDR1 ENHRY and CDR2 SYGVKD. V was pared by 6 bases and J by 11 bases, with 11 bases of the junction left unmatched. CDR3 length equals 13 residues. The CDR3 region is CAIRGDRDQKKYF. The CDR3 coding sequence is TGTGCCATCAGAGGGGACAGGGACCAAAAGAAGTACTTC.

This clonotype appeared a few times. The chain joins TRBV29-1 to TRBJ2-3; D is uncertain. Germline V gene lookup returns CDR1 SQVTM and CDR2 ANQGSEA. V gave up 5 bases and J gave up 2 bases, with 14 bases separating them. The CDR3 length is 14 residues. CDR3 in DNA: TGCAGCGTTACCGGGCTCACGTACACAGATACGCAGTATTTT. Residues: CSVTGLTYTDTQYF.

This clonotype was seen repeatedly, ten times or more. The rearrangement links TRBV6-5 to TRBJ1-1; possibly TRBD1 for D (5 bases). This CDR3 has 12 residues. Deletions cut 2 bases from V and 11 bases from J, with 12 bases between. CDR1 is MNHEY and CDR2 is SVGAGI in the germline V gene. The CDR3 sequence is CASSYNGRVAFF. The CDR3, as DNA: TGTGCCAGCAGTTACAATGGCAGGGTGGCTTTCTTT.

This clonotype was seen repeatedly, ten times or more. The rearrangement links TRBV5-1 to TRBJ2-5, with 12 bases aligning to TRBD2. V gave up 0 bases and J gave up 2 bases; unmatched junction bases: 2. Germline V gene sequence: CDR1 SGHRS, CDR2 YFSETQ. The CDR3 runs to 16 residues. CDR3 sequence reads: CASSLEGLAGQETQYF. In DNA, the CDR3 is TGCGCCAGCAGCTTGGAAGGACTAGCGGGACAAGAGACCCAGTACTTC.

This clonotype was observed at least ten times. This rearrangement joins TRBV27 to TRBJ2-3; no clear D. The CDR3 runs to 14 residues. With 5 bases removed from V and 6 bases from J, the gap between germline ends came to 15 bases. Germline-derived CDR1 and CDR2 are MNHEY and SMNVEV (reference sequence). CDR3 in DNA: TGTGCCAGCAGTCAAAACTACGGCCGCGATACGCAGTATTTT. The encoded protein is CASSQNYGRDTQYF.

This clonotype has more than one count but fewer than ten. The chain links TRBV20-1 to TRBJ1-1; maybe TRBD1 (5 bases). Germline loops: CDR1 DFQATT, CDR2 SNEGSKA (reference sequence). The CDR3 is 12 amino acids. In DNA, the CDR3 is TGCAGGGCGTCGGGGCGTCTGGCTGAAGCTTTCTTT. Amino acids: CRASGRLAEAFF.

This clonotype was observed at least ten times. V and J are TRBV19 and TRBJ2-6, with D tentatively TRBD2 (5 bases). The CDR3 is 17 residues long. Germline-derived CDR1 and CDR2 are LNHDA and SQIVND (reference sequence). Trimming pared 6 bases from V and 0 bases from J, leaving 15 bases between. For the CDR3, the DNA is TGTGCCAGTAGCCCGGACGGGGTGAACTCTGGGGCCAACGTCCTGACTTTC. Residues: CASSPDGVNSGANVLTF.